This T cell receptor beta chain is from a study of T-cell memory formation after mild COVID-19. Notes on this clonotype: The antigen is not known.

Trimming took off 2 bases at V and 4 bases at J, with 15 bases between the two ends. Germline V gene data show CDR1 as MDHEN and CDR2 as SYDVKM. The CDR3 runs 16 residues. TCRdb re-analysed the 5' RACE reads in MiXCR, keeping a single row per CDR3 protein. The sample lists about 290,000 distinct CDR3 sequences, about 20% occurring once. Study outcomes and limitations: Cross-reactive memory apparently joined, as some responding clones appeared in pre-infection memory.

The source of this sequence is a man younger than 35 who had mild COVID-19 (a few samples of this study predate the infection). Cell type and time point are not known. The chain uses TRBV28 and TRBJ1-5; the D is unclear. Specimen: PBMCs or a T cell subset sorted from them (not recorded which). The CDR3 protein is CASSLTWAGVNQPQHF. DNA for the CDR3: TGTGCCAGCAGTTTAACATGGGCGGGAGTTAATCAGCCCCAGCATTTT. The full variable domain, in which reference TRBV28 and TRBJ1-5 provide the parts outside the CDR3, is DVKVTQSSRYLVKRTGEKVFLECVQDMDHENMFWYRQDPGLGLRLIYFSYDVKMKEKGDIPEGYSVSREKKERFSLILESASTNQTSMYLCASSLTWAGVNQPQHFGDGTRLSIL.